This T cell receptor beta chain emerged from a study of blood T cell repertoires in COVID-19. TCRdb's table, derived via immunoSEQ multiplex PCR, lists solely in-frame clones and lacks some. The table shows hundreds of thousands of clones, with around 87% occurring only once. Per germline, CDR1 MNHEY and CDR2 SVGAGI. The CDR3 is 15 residues long. V gave up 5 bases and J gave up 5 bases; unmatched junction bases: 4. This clone was observed a handful of times. Sequencing used peripheral blood. The chain carries TRBV6-5 and TRBJ2-2, with TRBD1 matching over 11 bases. This receptor was taken from a woman in her sixties or seventies with COVID-19, enrolled during active disease. CDR3 region: CASSRDRGYTGELFF. CDR3 nucleotides: TGTGCCAGCAGTCGGGACAGGGGGTATACCGGGGAGCTGTTTTTT.